Listed below are T cell receptor beta chains from one sample, sequenced in a study of control samples from healthy donors and cancer patients. Sequencing used immunoSEQ multiplex PCR; TCRdb keeps in-frame clones, though not all of them. This sample yields over 150,000 clones, of which about 94% are seen a single time; 12% to 15% belongs to the top ten. The source material was PBMCs. The source of these receptors is a man aged 55 to 70 with colorectal cancer. The CDR3 runs from the conserved cysteine through the conserved F or W. A D gene is named only where the DNA matches it firmly.

>TRBD1|TRBV6-5|TRBJ2-7
CASSLGQGLPYEQYF
TGTGCCAGCAGCCTTGGACAGGGCTTGCCCTACGAGCAGTACTTC
>.|TRBV7-6|TRBJ2-2
CASSSSWARNTGELFF
TGTGCCAGCAGCTCGTCCTGGGCGAGGAACACCGGGGAGCTGTTTTTT
>TRBD2|TRBV6-4|TRBJ2-7
CASKAGGRHEQYF
TGTGCCAGCAAAGCGGGGGGGCGCCACGAGCAGTACTTC
>TRBD1|TRBV5-1|TRBJ1-2
CASRAGTDDYGYTF
TGCGCCAGCAGGGCCGGGACAGACGACTATGGCTACACCTTC
>TRBD2|TRBV9|TRBJ2-7
CASSAALAGGLEQYF
TGTGCCAGCAGCGCGGCCTTAGCGGGGGGGCTCGAGCAGTACTTC
>.|TRBV7-2|TRBJ1-2
CASSWSNYGYTF
TGTGCCAGCAGCTGGAGTAACTATGGCTACACCTTC
>.|TRBV20-1|TRBJ2-3
CSASNSLADTQYF
TGCAGTGCTAGTAATAGCCTCGCAGATACGCAGTATTTT
>.|TRBV29-1|TRBJ1-3
CSVEMGTPRNTIYF
TGCAGCGTTGAAATGGGTACCCCCAGAAACACCATATATTTT
>TRBD1|TRBV5-1|TRBJ1-2
CASSSDRVSGYTF
TGCGCCAGCAGCTCGGACAGGGTGTCTGGCTACACCTTC
>.|TRBV6-5|TRBJ1-4
CASSYSTSEKLFF
TGTGCCAGCAGTTACTCGACCAGTGAAAAACTGTTTTTT
>.|TRBV21-1|TRBJ2-4
CASSRGFRGQNIQYF
TGTGCCAGCAGCAGGGGATTCAGGGGTCAAAACATTCAGTACTTC
>.|TRBV7-8|TRBJ1-2
CASRRSDYGYTF
TGTGCCAGCCGTCGATCAGACTATGGCTACACCTTC